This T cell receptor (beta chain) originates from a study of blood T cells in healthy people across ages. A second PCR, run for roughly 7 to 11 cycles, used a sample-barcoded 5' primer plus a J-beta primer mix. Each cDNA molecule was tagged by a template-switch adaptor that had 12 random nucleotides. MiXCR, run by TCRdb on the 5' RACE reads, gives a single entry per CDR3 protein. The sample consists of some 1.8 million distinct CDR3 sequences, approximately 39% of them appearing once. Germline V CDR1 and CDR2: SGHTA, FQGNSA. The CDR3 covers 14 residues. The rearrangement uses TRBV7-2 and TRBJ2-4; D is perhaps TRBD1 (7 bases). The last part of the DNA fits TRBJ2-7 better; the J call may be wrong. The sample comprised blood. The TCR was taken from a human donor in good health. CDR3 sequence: CASSPSGGPIEQYF. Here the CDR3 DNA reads TGTGCCAGCAGCCCCTCAGGGGGGCCGATCGAGCAGTACTTC.